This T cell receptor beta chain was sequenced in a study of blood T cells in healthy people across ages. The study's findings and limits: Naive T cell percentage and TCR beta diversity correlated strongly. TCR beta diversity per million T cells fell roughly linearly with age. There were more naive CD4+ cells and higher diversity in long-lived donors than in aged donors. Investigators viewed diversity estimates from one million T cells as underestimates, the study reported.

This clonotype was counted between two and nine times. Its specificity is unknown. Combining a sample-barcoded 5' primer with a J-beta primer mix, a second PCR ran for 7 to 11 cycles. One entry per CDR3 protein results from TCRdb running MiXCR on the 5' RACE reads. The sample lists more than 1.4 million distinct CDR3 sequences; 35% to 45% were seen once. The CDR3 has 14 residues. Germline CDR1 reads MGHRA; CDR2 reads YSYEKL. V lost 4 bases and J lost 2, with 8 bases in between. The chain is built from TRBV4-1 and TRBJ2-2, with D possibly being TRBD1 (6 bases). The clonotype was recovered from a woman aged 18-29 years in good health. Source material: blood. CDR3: CASSRDTNTGELFF. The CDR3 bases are TGCGCCAGCAGCCGGGACACCAACACCGGGGAGCTGTTTTTT.